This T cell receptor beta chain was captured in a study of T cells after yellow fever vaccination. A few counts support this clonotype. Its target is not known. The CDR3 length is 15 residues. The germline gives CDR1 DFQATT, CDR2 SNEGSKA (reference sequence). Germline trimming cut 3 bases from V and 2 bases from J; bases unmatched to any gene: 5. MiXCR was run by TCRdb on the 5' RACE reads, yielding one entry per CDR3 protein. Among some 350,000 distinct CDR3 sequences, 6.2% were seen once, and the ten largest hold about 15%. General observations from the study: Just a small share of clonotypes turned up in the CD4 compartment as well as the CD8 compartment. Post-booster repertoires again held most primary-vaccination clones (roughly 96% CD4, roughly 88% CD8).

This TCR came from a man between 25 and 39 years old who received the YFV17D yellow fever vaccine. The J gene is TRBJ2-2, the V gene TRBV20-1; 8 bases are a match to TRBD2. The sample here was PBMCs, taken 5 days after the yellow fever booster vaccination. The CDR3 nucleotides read TGCAGTGCTAGTCACGCGGGAGGTAACACCGGGGAGCTGTTTTTT. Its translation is CSASHAGGNTGELFF.